Following are 14 T cell receptor beta chains from one sample sequenced in a study of beta chain features in type 1 diabetes. Study-wide findings and caveats: Shortening that was moderate but significant affected the TCRB CDR3s of Type 1 diabetes patients in all four CD4+ subsets.

Expressed TCRB transcripts got sequenced, as all isolated RNA was reverse transcribed. Measured with immunoSEQ multiplex PCR; TCRdb has only the in-frame clones, and not every one. The table shows roughly 50,000 clones, with approximately 40% occurring only once. No antigen has been assigned to these receptors. The sequencing sample was made of stem cell memory CD4+ T cells from blood. The receptors derive from a man aged 25-45 years with type 1 diabetes.

This clone was picked up a small number of times. The chain links TRBV2 to TRBJ1-1; D is unresolved. The germline V and J ends were trimmed by 7 bases and 8 bases, with 17 bases remaining between them. The CDR3 length is 13 residues. The germline V gene has CDR1 SNHLY and CDR2 FYNNEI. CDR3 amino acids: CASISELGLEAFF. In nucleotides, the CDR3 is TGTGCCAGCATCTCGGAGCTTGGGTTGGAAGCTTTCTTT.

The chain has TRBV28 and TRBJ1-2; 7 nucleotides agree with TRBD1. The CDR3 totals 14 residues. The ends lost 3 bases at V and 4 bases at J; junction bases unmatched: 5. Per germline, CDR1 MDHEN and CDR2 SYDVKM. DNA of the CDR3: TGTGCCAGCAGTTTGAGACAGGGAACCTATGGCTACACCTTC. It is translated as CASSLRQGTYGYTF.

This clone was detected a few times. The V and J genes are TRBV6-1 and TRBJ1-2, with 7 bases fitting TRBD1. This CDR3 comprises 14 residues. V was clipped by 6 bases and J by 5 bases; unmatched bases: 9. The V gene's germline CDR1 is MNHNS and CDR2 SASEGT. The DNA of the CDR3 is TGTGCCAGCAGCCCAGGGGGTCCTTCTTATGGCTACACCTTC. Translated, it gives CASSPGGPSYGYTF.

This clone was observed a handful of times. The chain joins TRBV28 to TRBJ2-7; 8 positions match TRBD2. The germline CDR1 and CDR2 sequences are MDHEN and SYDVKM. With 3 bases clipped from V and 3 bases from J, the junction kept 7 bases outside the gene matches. The CDR3 extends over 15 amino acids. Written as DNA, the CDR3 is TGTGCCAGCAGTTTGGCGGGAGGTTCCCACTACGAGCAGTACTTC. Protein sequence: CASSLAGGSHYEQYF.

The rearrangement uses TRBV5-1 and TRBJ1-1; D is undetermined. The germline V gene encodes CDR1 SGHRS and CDR2 YFSETQ. The CDR3 is 14 amino acids. V was trimmed by 0 bases and J by 1 base, leaving 7 bases between them. This CDR3 reads CASSLELQNTEAFF. The CDR3 region has the DNA TGCGCCAGCAGCTTGGAACTCCAGAACACTGAAGCTTTCTTT.

CDR3 residues: CASSSRQGLRMTQHF. The CDR3 coding sequence is TGTGCCAGCAGTTCCCGACAGGGCCTAAGGATGACCCAGCATTTT. V usage is TRBV28 and J usage is TRBJ1-5; 7 bases are shared with TRBD1. The germline V gene has CDR1 MDHEN and CDR2 SYDVKM. This CDR3 comprises 15 residues. Trimming at V came to 4 bases and at J to 11 bases, leaving 14 bases not matched to a gene.

This clone was found a few times. The chain is built from TRBV5-1 and TRBJ2-1, with 9 positions matching TRBD2. Germline V gene lookup returns CDR1 SGHRS and CDR2 YFSETQ. With 4 bases clipped from V and 8 bases from J, the junction kept 16 bases outside the gene matches. The CDR3 length is 17 residues. CDR3 residues: CASSPRPNSGSSYEQFF. DNA for the CDR3: TGCGCCAGCAGCCCCAGGCCTAATAGCGGGAGCAGTTATGAGCAGTTCTTC.

The J gene is TRBJ2-1, the V gene TRBV29-1; D might be TRBD2 (5 bases). Germline CDR1 reads SQVTM; CDR2 reads ANQGSEA. Trimming removed 4 bases from V and 8 bases from J, with 18 bases in between. The CDR3 is made up of 14 amino acids. CDR3 sequence: CSVGGSRANHEQFF. CDR3 DNA sequence: TGCAGCGTTGGAGGGAGTCGAGCGAATCATGAGCAGTTCTTC.

This clone was observed once. The gene calls are TRBV25-1 and TRBJ1-2, with 8 bases fitting TRBD1. J gave up 3 bases and V 4 bases, and 10 bases lay outside the gene matches. CDR3 length: 16 amino acids. CDR1 and CDR2 from the germline V gene are MGHDK and SYGVNS. In DNA form, the CDR3 reads TGTGCCAGCAGTGGTGTTGTGACAGGGGTTCACTATGGCTACACCTTC. Amino acid sequence: CASSGVVTGVHYGYTF.

The V gene is TRBV2, the J gene TRBJ2-7; possible D gene TRBD1, 6 bases. The CDR3 is made up of 14 amino acids. The germline CDR1 and CDR2 sequences are SNHLY and FYNNEI. Trimming removed 5 bases from V and 4 bases from J, with 15 bases in between. CDR3 coding DNA: TGTGCCAGCAGTCCTAACAGGGTTGGATACGAGCAGTACTTC. Its protein is CASSPNRVGYEQYF.

A single count supports this clone. V and J are TRBV6-5 and TRBJ2-7; D is possibly TRBD2 (7 bases). Trimming cost V 10 bases and J 2 bases, with 18 bases left between them. The germline V gene encodes CDR1 MNHEY and CDR2 SVGAGI. This CDR3 comprises 14 residues. The CDR3 nucleotides read TGTGCCACCACGAGGGGGGGTGGGACCTACGAGCAGTACTTC. This codes for CATTRGGGTYEQYF.

The gene calls are TRBV10-3 and TRBJ1-1; no firm D call. The CDR3 totals 13 residues. V lost 3 bases and J lost 0, with 5 bases in between. Germline V gene lookup returns CDR1 ENHRY and CDR2 SYGVKD. In DNA form, the CDR3 reads TGTGCCATCAGTGAAACAGTGAACACTGAAGCTTTCTTT. It codes for CAISETVNTEAFF.

The chain carries TRBV7-9 and TRBJ2-3, with 13 bases fitting TRBD2. Germline V CDR1 and CDR2: SEHNR, FQNEAQ (reference sequence). The CDR3 contains 18 residues. After removal of 4 bases from V and 4 bases from J, the junction contained 11 bases not matched to a gene. CDR3 amino acids: CASSSTSGRRWEPDTQYF. As DNA, the CDR3 is TGTGCCAGCAGCTCGACTAGCGGGAGGAGGTGGGAACCAGATACGCAGTATTTT.

This sequence joins TRBV19 and TRBJ1-3; D might be TRBD1 (5 bases). The CDR3 extends over 14 amino acids. The V and J ends lost 7 bases and 1 base respectively, with 11 bases between them. Germline V CDR1 and CDR2: LNHDA, SQIVND (reference sequence). The CDR3 region has the DNA TGTGCCAGTACCTCGACAGCTTCTGGAAACACCATATATTTT. Translated: CASTSTASGNTIYF.